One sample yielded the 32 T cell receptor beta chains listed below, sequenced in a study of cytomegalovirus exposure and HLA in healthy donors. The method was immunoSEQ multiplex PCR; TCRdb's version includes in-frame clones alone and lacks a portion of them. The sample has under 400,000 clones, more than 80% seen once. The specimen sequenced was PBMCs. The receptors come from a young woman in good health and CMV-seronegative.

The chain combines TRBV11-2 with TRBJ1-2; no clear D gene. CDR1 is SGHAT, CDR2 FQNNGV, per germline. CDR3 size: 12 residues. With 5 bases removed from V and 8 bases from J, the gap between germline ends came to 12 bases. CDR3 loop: CASSPNREGYTF. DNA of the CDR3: TGTGCCAGCAGCCCCAATAGGGAGGGCTACACCTTC.

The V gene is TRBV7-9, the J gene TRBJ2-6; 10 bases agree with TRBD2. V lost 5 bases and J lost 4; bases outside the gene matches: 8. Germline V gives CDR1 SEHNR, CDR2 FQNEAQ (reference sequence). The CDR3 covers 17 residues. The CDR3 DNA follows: TGTGCCAGCAGCGACAGCGGGAGGGAATCCGGGGCCAACGTCCTGACTTTC. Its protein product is CASSDSGRESGANVLTF.

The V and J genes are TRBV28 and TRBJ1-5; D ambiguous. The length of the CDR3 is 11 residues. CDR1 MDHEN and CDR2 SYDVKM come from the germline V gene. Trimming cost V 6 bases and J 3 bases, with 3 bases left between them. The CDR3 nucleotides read TGTGCCAGCAGCCACAATCAGCCCCAGCATTTT. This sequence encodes CASSHNQPQHF.

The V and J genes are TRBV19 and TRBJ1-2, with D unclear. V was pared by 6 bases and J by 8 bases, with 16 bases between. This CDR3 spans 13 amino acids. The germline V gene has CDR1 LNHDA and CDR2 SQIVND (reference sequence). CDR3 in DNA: TGTGCCAGTAGATCGACCCAGACGAGGGGCTACACCTTC. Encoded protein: CASRSTQTRGYTF.

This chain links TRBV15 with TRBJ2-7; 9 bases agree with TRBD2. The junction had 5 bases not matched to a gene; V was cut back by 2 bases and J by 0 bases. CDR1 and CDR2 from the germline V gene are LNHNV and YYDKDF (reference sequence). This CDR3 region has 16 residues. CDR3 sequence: CATSRTIAGDSYEQYF. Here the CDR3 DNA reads TGTGCCACCAGCAGAACAATAGCGGGGGACTCCTACGAGCAGTACTTC. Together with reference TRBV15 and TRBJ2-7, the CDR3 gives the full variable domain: DAMVIQNPRYQVTQFGKPVTLSCSQTLNHNVMYWYQQKSSQAPKLLFHYYDKDFNNEADTPDNFQSRRPNTSFCFLDIRSPGLGDTAMYLCATSRTIAGDSYEQYFGPGTRLTVT.

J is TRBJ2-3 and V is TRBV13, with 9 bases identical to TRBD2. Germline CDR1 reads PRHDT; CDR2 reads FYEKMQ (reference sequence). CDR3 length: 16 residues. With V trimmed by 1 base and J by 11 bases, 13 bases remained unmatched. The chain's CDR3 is CASSLAASGTPGGQYF. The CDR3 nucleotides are TGTGCCAGCAGCTTAGCGGCTAGCGGGACCCCGGGGGGGCAGTATTTT.

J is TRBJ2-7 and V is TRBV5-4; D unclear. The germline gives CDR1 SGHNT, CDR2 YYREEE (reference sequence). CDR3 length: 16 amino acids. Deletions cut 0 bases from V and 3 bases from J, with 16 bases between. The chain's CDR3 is CASSLDPRSFDYEQYF. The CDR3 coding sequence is TGTGCCAGCAGCTTGGACCCTAGAAGTTTTGACTACGAGCAGTACTTC. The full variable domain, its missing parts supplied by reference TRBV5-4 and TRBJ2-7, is ETGVTQSPTHLIKTRGQQVTLRCSSQSGHNTVSWYQQALGQGPQFIFQYYREEENGRGNFPPRFSGLQFPNYSSELNVNALELDDSALYLCASSLDPRSFDYEQYFGPGTRLTVT.

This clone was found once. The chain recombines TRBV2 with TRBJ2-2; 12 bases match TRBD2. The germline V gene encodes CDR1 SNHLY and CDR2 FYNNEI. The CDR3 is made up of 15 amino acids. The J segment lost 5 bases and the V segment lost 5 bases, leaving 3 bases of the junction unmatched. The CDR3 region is CASSRLAGVTGELFF. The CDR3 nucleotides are TGTGCCAGCAGTCGACTAGCGGGGGTGACCGGGGAGCTGTTTTTT.

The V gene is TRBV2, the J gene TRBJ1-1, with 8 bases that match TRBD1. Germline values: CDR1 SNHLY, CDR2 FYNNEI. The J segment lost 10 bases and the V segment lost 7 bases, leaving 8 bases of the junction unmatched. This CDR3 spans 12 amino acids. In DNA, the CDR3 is TGTGCCAGCACTCCGGACAGGGCCGGAGCTTTCTTT. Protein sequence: CASTPDRAGAFF.

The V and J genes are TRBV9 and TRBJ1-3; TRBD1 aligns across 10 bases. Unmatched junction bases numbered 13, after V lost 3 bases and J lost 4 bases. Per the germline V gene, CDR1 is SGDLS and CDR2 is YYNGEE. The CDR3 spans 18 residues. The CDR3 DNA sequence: TGTGCCAGCAGCGCCCCGCTCCGGGACAGGGGCTCCGGAAACACCATATATTTT. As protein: CASSAPLRDRGSGNTIYF.

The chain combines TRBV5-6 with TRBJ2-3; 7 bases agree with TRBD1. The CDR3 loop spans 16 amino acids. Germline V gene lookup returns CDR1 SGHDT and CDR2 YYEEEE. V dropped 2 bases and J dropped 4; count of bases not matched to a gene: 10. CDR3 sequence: CASSFGSQGEADTQYF. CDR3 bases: TGTGCCAGCAGCTTCGGCAGTCAGGGGGAAGCAGATACGCAGTATTTT.

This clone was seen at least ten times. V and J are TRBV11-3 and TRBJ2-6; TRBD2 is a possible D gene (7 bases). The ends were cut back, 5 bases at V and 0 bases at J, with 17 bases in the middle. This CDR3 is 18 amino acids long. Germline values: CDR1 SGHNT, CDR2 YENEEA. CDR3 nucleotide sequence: TGTGCCAGCAGCAAAGGGGGGGGACGGTCCTCTGGGGCCAACGTCCTGACTTTC. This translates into CASSKGGGRSSGANVLTF.

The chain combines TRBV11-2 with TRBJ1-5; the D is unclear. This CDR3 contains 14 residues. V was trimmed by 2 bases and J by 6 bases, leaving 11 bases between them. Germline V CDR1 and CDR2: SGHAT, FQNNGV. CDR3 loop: CASSLYSSGQPQHF. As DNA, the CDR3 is TGTGCCAGCAGCTTATATTCCTCCGGTCAGCCCCAGCATTTT.

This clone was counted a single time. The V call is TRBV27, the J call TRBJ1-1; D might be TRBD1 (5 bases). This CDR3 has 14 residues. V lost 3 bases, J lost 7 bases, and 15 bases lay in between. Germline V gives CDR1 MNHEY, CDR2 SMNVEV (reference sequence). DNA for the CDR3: TGTGCCAGCAGTTTGGAGGGAGGGGTGGGTGAAGCTTTCTTT. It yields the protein CASSLEGGVGEAFF.

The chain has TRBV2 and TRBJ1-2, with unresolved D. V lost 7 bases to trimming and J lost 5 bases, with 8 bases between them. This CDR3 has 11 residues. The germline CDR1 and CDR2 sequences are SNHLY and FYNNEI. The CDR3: CASTAYYGYTF. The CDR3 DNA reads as TGTGCCAGCACTGCCTATTATGGCTACACCTTC. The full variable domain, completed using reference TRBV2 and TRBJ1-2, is EPEVTQTPSHQVTQMGQEVILRCVPISNHLYFYWYRQILGQKVEFLVSFYNNEISEKSEIFDDQFSVERPDGSNFTLKIRSTKLEDSAMYFCASTAYYGYTFGSGTRLTVV.

This CDR3 is CASSRISGAGAANTQYF. DNA of the CDR3: TGTGCCAGCAGCCGAATCTCGGGCGCGGGAGCCGCGAATACGCAGTATTTT. The chain links TRBV7-9 to TRBJ2-3; TRBD2 matches 7 bases. CDR3 length equals 17 residues. Germline V gives CDR1 SEHNR, CDR2 FQNEAQ (reference sequence). The ends lost 5 bases at V and 7 bases at J; junction bases unmatched: 18.

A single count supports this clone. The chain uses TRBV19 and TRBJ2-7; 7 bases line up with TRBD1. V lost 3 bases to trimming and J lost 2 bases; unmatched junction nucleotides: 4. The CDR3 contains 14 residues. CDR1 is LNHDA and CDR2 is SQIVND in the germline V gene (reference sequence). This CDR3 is CASSIQGTAYEQYF. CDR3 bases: TGTGCCAGTAGTATTCAAGGGACAGCCTACGAGCAGTACTTC.

Here the CDR3 DNA reads TGTGCCAGCAGTTTAGGGTTGAGGGACAATGAGCAGTTCTTC. Protein product: CASSLGLRDNEQFF. The rearrangement uses TRBV28 and TRBJ2-1, with D maybe TRBD2 (5 bases). Germline loops: CDR1 MDHEN, CDR2 SYDVKM. Trimming removed 2 bases from V and 5 bases from J, with 10 bases in between. The CDR3 has 14 residues.

The CDR3 coding sequence is TGTGCCAGCAGCTTACAGGGTTCGGGAAACACCATATATTTT. Translated: CASSLQGSGNTIYF. The chain couples TRBV5-4 to TRBJ1-3; D is possibly TRBD1 (6 bases). The germline CDR1 and CDR2 sequences are SGHNT and YYREEE (reference sequence). V lost 2 bases and J 4 bases, leaving 10 bases between the germline ends. The CDR3 length is 14 residues.

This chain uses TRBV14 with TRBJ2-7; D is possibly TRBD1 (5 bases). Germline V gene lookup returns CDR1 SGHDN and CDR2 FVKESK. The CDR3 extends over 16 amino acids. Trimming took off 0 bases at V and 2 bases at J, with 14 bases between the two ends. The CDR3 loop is CASSQDARASPYEQYF. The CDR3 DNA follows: TGTGCCAGCAGCCAAGATGCCAGGGCCTCCCCCTACGAGCAGTACTTC.

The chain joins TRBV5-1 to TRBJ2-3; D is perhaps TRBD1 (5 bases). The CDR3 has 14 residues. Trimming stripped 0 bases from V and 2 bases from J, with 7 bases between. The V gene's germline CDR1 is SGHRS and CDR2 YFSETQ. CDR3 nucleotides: TGCGCCAGCAGCTTGGAACAGGCCACAGATACGCAGTATTTT. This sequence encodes CASSLEQATDTQYF.

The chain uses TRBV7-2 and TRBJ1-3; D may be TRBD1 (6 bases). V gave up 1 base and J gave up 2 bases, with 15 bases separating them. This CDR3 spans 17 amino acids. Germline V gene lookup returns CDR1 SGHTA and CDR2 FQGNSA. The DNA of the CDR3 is TGTGCCAGCAGCTTAGATGCACGCAGGGGAGCTGGAAACACCATATATTTT. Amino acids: CASSLDARRGAGNTIYF.

The CDR3 loop is CASRVRDYGYTF. CDR3 nucleotide sequence: TGTGCCAGCAGGGTCCGAGACTATGGCTACACCTTC. The J gene is TRBJ1-2, the V gene TRBV28; D unclear. Trimming took 6 bases from V and 3 from J, leaving 8 bases between them. CDR1 and CDR2 from the germline V gene are MDHEN and SYDVKM. The CDR3 has 12 amino acids.

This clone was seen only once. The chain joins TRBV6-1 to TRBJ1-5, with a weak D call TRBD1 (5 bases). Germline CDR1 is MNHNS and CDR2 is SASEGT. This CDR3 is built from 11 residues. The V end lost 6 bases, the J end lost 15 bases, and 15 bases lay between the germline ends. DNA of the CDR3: TGTGCCAGCAGGTCGTCAGGGCCCGCGCATTTT. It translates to CASRSSGPAHF.

The CDR3 protein is CASSPWRGDSVGNTIYF. The CDR3 DNA sequence: TGTGCCAGCAGTCCGTGGAGGGGAGATTCCGTTGGAAACACCATATATTTT. The rearrangement links TRBV28 to TRBJ1-3; D might be TRBD1 (5 bases). The germline gives CDR1 MDHEN, CDR2 SYDVKM. V gave up 5 bases and J gave up 3 bases, with 20 bases separating them. The CDR3 loop spans 17 amino acids. The entire variable domain, with the rest obtained from reference TRBV28 and TRBJ1-3, is as follows: DVKVTQSSRYLVKRTGEKVFLECVQDMDHENMFWYRQDPGLGLRLIYFSYDVKMKEKGDIPEGYSVSREKKERFSLILESASTNQTSMYLCASSPWRGDSVGNTIYFGEGSWLTVV.

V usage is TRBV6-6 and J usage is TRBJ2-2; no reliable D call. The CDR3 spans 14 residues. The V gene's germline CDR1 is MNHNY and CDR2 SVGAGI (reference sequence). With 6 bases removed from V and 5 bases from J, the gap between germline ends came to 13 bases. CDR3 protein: CASRTDTPTGELFF. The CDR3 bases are TGTGCCAGCAGGACCGACACCCCGACCGGGGAGCTGTTTTTT.

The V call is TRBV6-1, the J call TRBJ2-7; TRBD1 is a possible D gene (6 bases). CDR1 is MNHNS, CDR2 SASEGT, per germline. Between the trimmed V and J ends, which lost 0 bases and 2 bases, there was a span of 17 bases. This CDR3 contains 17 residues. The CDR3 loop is CASSEARNTGITYEQYF. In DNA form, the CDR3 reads TGTGCCAGCAGTGAAGCGCGAAATACAGGGATAACCTACGAGCAGTACTTC.

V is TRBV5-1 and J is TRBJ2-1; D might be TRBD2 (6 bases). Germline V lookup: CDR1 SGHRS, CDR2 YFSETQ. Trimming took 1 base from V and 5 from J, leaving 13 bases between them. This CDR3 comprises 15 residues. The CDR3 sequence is CASSLYRGGHNEQFF. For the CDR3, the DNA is TGCGCCAGCAGCTTGTACCGGGGAGGTCACAATGAGCAGTTCTTC.

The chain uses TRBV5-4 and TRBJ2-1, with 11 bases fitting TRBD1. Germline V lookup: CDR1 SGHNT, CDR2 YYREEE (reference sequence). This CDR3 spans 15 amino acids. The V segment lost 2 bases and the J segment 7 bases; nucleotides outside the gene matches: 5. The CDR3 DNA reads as TGTGCCAGCAGCTTTGGACAGGGGGCGCGGAATGAGCAGTTCTTC. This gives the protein CASSFGQGARNEQFF.

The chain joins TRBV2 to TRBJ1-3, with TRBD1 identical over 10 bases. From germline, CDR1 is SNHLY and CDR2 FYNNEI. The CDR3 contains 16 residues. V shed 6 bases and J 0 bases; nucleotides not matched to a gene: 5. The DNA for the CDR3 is TGTGCCAGCAGGGGGGACAGGGGAAACTCTGGAAACACCATATATTTT. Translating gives CASRGDRGNSGNTIYF.

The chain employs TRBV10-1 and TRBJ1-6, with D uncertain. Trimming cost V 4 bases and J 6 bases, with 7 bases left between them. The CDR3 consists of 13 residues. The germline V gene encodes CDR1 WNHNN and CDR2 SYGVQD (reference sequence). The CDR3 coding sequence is TGCGCCAGCAGTGGGTCCGGTAATTCACCCCTCCACTTT. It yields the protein CASSGSGNSPLHF.

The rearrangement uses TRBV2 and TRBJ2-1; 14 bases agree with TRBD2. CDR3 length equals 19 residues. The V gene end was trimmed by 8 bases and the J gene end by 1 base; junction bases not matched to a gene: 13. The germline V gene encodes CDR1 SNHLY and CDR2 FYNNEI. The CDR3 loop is CASERGGTSGRKSYNEQFF. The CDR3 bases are TGTGCCAGCGAGAGGGGTGGGACTAGCGGGAGAAAGTCCTACAATGAGCAGTTCTTC.